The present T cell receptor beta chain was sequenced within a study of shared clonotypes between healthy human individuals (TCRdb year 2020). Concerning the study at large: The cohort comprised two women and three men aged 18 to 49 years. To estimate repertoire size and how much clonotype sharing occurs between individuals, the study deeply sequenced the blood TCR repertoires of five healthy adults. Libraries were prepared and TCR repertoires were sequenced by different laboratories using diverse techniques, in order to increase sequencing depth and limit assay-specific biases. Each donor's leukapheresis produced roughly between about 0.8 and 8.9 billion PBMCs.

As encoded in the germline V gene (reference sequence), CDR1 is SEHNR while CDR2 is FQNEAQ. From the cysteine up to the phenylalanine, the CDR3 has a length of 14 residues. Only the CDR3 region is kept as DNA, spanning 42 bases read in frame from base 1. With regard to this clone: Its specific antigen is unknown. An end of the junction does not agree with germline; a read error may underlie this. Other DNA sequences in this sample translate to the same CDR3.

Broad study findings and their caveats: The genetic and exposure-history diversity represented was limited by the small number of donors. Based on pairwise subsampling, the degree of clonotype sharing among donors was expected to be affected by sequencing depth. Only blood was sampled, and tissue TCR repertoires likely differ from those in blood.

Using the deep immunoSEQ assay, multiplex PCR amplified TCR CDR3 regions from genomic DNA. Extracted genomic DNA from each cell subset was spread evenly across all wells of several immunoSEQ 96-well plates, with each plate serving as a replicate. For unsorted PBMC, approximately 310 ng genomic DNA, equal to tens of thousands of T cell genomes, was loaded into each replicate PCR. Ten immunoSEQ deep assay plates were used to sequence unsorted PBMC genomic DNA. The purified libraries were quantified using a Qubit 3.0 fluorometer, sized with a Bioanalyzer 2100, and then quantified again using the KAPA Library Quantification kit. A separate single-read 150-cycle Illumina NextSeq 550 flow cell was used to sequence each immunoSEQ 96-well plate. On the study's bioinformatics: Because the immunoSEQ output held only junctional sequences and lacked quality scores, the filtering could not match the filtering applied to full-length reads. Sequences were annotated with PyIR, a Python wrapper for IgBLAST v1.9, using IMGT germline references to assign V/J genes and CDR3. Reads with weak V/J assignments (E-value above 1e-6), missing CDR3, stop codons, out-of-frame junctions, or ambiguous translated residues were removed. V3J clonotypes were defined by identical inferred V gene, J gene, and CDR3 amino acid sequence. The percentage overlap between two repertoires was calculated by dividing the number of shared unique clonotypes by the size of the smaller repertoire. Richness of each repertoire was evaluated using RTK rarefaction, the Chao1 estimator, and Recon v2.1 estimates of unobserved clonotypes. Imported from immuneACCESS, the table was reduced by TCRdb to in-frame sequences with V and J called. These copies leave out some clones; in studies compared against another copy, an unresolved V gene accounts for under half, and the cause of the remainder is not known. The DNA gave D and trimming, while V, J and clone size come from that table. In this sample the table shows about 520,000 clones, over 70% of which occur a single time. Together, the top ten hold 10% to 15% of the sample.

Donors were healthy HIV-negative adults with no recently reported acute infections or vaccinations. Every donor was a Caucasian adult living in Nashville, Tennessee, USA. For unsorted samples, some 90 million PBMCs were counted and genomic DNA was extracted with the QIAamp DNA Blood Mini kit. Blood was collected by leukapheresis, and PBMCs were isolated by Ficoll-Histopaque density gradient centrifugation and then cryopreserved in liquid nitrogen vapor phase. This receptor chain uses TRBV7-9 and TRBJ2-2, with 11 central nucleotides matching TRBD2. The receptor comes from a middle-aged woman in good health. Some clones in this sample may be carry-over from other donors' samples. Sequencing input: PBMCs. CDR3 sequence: CASSLAGGPGELFF. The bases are TGTGCCAGCAGCCTAGCGGGAGGACCCGGGGAGCTGTTTTTT. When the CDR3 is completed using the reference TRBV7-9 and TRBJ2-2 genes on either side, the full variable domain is DTGVSQNPRHKITKRGQNVTFRCDPISEHNRLYWYRQTLGQGPEFLTYFQNEAQLEKSRLLSDRFSAERPKGSFSTLEIQRTEQGDSAMYLCASSLAGGPGELFFGEGSRLTVL.